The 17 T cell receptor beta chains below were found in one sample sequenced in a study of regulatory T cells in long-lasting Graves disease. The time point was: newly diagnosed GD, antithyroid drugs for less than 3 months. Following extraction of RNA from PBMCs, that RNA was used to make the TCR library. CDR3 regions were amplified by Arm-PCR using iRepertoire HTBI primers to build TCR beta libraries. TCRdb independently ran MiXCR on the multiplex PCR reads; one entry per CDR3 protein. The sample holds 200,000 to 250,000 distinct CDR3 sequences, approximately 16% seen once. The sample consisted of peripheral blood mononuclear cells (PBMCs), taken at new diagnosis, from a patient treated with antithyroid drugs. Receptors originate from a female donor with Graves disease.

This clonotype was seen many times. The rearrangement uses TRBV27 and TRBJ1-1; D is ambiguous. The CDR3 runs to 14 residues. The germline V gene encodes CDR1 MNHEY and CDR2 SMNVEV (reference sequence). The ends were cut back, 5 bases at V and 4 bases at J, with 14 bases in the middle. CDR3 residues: CASSEPGRSTEAFF. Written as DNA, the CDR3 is TGTGCCAGCAGTGAGCCGGGGAGGAGCACTGAAGCTTTCTTT.

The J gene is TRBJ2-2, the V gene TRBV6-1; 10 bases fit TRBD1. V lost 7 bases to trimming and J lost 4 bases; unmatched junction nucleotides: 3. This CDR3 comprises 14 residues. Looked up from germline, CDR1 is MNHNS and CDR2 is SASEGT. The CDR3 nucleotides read TGTGCCAGCAATGACAGGGGGCTCACCGGGGAGCTGTTTTTT. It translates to CASNDRGLTGELFF.

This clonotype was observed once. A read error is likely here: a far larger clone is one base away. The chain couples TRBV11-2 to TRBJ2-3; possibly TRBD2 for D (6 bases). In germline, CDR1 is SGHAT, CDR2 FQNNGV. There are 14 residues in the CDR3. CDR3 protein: CASSFSGYQETRYF. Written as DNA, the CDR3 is TGTGCCAGCAGCTTTAGCGGCTACCAAGAGACCCGGTACTTC.

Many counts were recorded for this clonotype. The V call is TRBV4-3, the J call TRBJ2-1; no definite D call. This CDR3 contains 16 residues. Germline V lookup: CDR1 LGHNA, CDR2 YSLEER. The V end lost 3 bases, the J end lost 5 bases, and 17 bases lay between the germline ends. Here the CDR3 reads CASSHPSRSRHNEQFF. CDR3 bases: TGCGCCAGCAGCCACCCCTCGAGGAGTCGGCACAATGAGCAGTTCTTC.

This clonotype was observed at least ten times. Here the CDR3 reads CATSGSSGTSGDTDTQYF. The CDR3 bases are TGTGCCACCAGTGGGAGTAGCGGGACGAGTGGGGACACAGATACGCAGTATTTT. V gene TRBV24-1 combines with J gene TRBJ2-3; 8 bases are a match to TRBD2. Unmatched junction bases numbered 14, after V lost 5 bases and J lost 2 bases. Germline V gene sequence: CDR1 KGHDR, CDR2 SFDVKD. The CDR3 covers 18 residues.

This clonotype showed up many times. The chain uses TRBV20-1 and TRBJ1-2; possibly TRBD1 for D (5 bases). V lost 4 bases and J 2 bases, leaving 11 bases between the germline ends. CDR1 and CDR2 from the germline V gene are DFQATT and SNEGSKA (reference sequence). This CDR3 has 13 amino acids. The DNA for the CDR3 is TGCAGTGCTAAAATCGACAGCAACTATGGCTACACCTTC. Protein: CSAKIDSNYGYTF.

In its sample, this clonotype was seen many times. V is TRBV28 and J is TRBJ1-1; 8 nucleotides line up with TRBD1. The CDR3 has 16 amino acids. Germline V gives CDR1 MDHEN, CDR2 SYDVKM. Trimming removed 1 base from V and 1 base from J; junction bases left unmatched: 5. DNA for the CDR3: TGTGCCAGCAGTTTATCACAGGGGGTTCCGAACACTGAAGCTTTCTTT. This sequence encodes CASSLSQGVPNTEAFF.

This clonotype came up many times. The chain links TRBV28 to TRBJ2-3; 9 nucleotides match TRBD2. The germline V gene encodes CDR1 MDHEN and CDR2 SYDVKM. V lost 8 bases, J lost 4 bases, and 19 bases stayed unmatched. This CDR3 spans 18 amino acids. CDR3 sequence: CASRISGAGGPTPDTQYF. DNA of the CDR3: TGTGCCAGCCGAATTTCAGGTGCGGGAGGGCCTACCCCAGATACGCAGTATTTT.

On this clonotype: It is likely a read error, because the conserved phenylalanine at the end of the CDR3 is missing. CDR3 sequence: CARTVSYEQYL. DNA of the CDR3: TGTGCCAGGACGGTCTCCTACGAGCAGTACTTG. The gene calls are TRBV30 and TRBJ2-7; no reliable D call. This CDR3 comprises 11 residues. The V gene's germline CDR1 is GTSNPN and CDR2 SVGIG (reference sequence). The ends were cut back, 8 bases at V and 0 bases at J, with 8 bases in the middle.

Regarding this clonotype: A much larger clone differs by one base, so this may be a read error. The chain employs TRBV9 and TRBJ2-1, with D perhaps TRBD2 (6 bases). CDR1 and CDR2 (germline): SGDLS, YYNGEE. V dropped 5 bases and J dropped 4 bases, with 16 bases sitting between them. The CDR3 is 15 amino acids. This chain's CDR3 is CASSGGSWRYNEQFF. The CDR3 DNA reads TGTGCCAGCAGTGGGGGGTCTTGGCGGTACAATGAGCAGTTCTTC. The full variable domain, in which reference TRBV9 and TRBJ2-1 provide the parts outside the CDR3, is DSGVTQTPKHLITATGQRVTLRCSPRSGDLSVYWYQQSLDQGLQFLIQYYNGEERAKGNILERFSAQQFPDLHSELNLSSLELGDSALYFCASSGGSWRYNEQFFGPGTRLTVL.

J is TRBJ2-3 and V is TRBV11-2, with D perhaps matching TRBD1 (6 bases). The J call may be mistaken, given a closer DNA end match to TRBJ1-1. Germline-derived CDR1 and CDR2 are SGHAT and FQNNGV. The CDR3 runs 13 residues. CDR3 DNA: TGTGCCAGCAGCCCCCCAGGAAGGGGGGTAGCTTTCTTT. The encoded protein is CASSPPGRGVAFF.

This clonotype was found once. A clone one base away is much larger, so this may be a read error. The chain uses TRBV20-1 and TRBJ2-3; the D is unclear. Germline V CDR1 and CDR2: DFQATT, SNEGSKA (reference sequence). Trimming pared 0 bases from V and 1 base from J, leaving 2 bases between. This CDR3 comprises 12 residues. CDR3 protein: CSAREGTDTQYF. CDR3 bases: TGCAGTGCTAGAGAGGGCACAGATACGCAGTATTTT.

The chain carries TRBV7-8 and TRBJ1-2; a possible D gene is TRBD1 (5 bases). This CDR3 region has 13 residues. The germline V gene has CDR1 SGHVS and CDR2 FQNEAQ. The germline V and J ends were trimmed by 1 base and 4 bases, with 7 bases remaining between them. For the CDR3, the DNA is TGTGCCAGCAGCTTAGACAGGATCTATGGCTACACCTTC. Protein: CASSLDRIYGYTF.

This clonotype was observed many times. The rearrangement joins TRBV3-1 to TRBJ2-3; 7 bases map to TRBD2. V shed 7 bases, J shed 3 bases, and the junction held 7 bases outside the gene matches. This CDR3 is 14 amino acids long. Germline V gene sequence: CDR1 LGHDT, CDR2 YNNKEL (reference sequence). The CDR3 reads CASTKVAGTDTQYF. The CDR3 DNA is TGTGCCAGCACCAAGGTAGCGGGTACAGATACGCAGTATTTT.

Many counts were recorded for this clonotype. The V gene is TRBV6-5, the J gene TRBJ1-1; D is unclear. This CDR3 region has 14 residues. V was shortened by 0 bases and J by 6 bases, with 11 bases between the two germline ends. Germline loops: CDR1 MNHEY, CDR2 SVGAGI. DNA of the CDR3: TGTGCCAGCAGTTACTCGCCGGTGACCCCTGAAGCTTTCTTT. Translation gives CASSYSPVTPEAFF.

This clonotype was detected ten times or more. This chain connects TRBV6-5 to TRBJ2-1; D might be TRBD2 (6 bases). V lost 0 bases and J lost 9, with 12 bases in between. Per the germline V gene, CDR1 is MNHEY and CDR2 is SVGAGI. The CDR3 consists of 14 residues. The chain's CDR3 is CASSYSAGRGEQFF. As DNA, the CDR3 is TGTGCCAGCAGTTACTCCGCCGGGCGGGGTGAGCAGTTCTTC.

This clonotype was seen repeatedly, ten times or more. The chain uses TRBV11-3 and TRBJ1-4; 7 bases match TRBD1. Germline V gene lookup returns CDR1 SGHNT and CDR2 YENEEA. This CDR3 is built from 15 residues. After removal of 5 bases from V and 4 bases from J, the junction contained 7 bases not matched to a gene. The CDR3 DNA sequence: TGTGCCAGCAGCACAACAGGGGCGATTAATGAAAAACTGTTTTTT. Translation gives CASSTTGAINEKLFF.